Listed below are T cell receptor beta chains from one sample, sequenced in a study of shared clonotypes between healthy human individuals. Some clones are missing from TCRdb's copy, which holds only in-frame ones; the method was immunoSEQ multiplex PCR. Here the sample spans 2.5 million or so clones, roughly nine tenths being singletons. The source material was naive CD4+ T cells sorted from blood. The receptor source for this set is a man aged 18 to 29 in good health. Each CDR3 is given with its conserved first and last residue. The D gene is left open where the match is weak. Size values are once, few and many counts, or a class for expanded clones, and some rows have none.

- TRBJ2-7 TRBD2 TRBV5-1 TGCGCCAGCAGCTTAGGGACTAGCGGGGGCGCCGGGGGAGAGCAGTACTTC CASSLGTSGGAGGEQYF
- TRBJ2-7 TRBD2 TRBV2 TGTGCCAGCAGTGAACACCTAGCGGCTGCCGGCGAGCAGTACTTC CASSEHLAAAGEQYF
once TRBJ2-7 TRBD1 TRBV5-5 TGTGCCAGCAGCTTGGAAGGGACAGGGGCCGGGAACTACGAGCAGTACTTC CASSLEGTGAGNYEQYF
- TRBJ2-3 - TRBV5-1 TGCGCCAGCAGCTTGGGAAGAGACACAGATACGCAGTATTTT CASSLGRDTDTQYF
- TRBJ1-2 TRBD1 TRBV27 TGTGCCAGCAGTCCCTGGACAGGGGGGACCTATGGCTACACCTTC CASSPWTGGTYGYTF
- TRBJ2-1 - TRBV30 TGTGCCTGGGGACTACAGGGAGGCAATGAGCAGTTCTTC CAWGLQGGNEQFF
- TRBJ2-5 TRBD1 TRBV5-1 TGCGCCAGCAGCTTGGAGACAGGGGGCAGAGAGACCCAGTACTTC CASSLETGGRETQYF
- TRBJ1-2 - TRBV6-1 TGTGCCAGCAGTGAATTGTATGGCTACACCTTC CASSELYGYTF
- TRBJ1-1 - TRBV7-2 TGTGCCAGCAGCTTTGTCGGAATGAACACTGAAGCTTTCTTT CASSFVGMNTEAFF
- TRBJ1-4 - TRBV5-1 TGCGCCAGCAGTCTCGGGGGGAGCGATGAAAAACTGTTTTTT CASSLGGSDEKLFF
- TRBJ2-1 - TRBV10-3 TGTGCCATCAGTGAGTCATTGGGATCCGATGAGCAGTTCTTC CAISESLGSDEQFF
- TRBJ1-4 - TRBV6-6 TGTGCCAGCAGTTACTCGGATACAGGGAATGAAAAACTGTTTTTT CASSYSDTGNEKLFF
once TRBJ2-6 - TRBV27 TGTGCCAGCAGTTTTTACTCTGGGGCCAACGTCCTGACTTTC CASSFYSGANVLTF
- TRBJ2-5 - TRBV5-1 TGCGCCAGCAGCTTGGAAACCACCCGGGAGACCCAGTACTTC CASSLETTRETQYF
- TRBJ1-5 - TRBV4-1 TGCGCCAGCAGCCAAGATTTTGCAGGGAGGGGAAATCAGCCCCAGCATTTT CASSQDFAGRGNQPQHF
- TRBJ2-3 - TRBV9 TGTGCCAGCAGCCCTAAAGCTAGAGATACGCAGTATTTT CASSPKARDTQYF
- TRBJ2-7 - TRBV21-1 TGTGCCAGCAGCAGTCTAGAACCGGGACAGGGGAAGACAGCCCACGAGCAGTACTTC CASSSLEPGQGKTAHEQYF
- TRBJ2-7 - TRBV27 TGTGCCAGCAGTTTAAAGGGCCTAGGATACGAGCAGTACTTC CASSLKGLGYEQYF
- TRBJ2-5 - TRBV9 TGTGCCAGCAGCGTAGGAAGCGGCCAAGAGACCCAGTACTTC CASSVGSGQETQYF
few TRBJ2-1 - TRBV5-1 TGCGCCAGCAGCTTGCCGCAGGTATTCAATGAGCAGTTCTTC CASSLPQVFNEQFF
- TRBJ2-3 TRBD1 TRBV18 TGTGCCAGCTCACCACCGACAGGGATGACAGATACGCAGTATTTT CASSPPTGMTDTQYF
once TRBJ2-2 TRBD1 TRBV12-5 TGTGCTAGTGGTTTGACCTGGACAGGGGGCACCGGGGAGCTGTTTTTT CASGLTWTGGTGELFF
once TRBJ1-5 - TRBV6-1 TGTGCCAGCAGTGAAGCAATTGGATATCAGCCCCAGCATTTT CASSEAIGYQPQHF
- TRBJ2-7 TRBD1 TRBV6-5 TGTGCCAGCAGTTACTCCCGCGGGACAGGGAGCCACGAGCAGTACTTC CASSYSRGTGSHEQYF
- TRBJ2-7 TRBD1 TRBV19 TGTGCCAGTAGTCGGGACAGGGTGGACTACGAGCAGTACTTC CASSRDRVDYEQYF
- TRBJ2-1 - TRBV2 TGTGCCAGTACTACTACAGGACTGACAGACCTCGACTCCAATGAGCAGTTCTTC CASTTTGLTDLDSNEQFF
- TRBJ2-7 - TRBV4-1 TGCGCCAGCAGCCAAACTCCAAACCGGGACTCCACGGTAAACGAGCAGTACTTC CASSQTPNRDSTVNEQYF
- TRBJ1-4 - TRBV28 TGTGCCAGCAGGGACGGGAATAATGAAAAACTGTTTTTT CASRDGNNEKLFF
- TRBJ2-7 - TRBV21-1 TGTGCCAGCAGCAAAGATTATTTCAAACTAGCGGAGACAACCTACGAGCAGTACTTC CASSKDYFKLAETTYEQYF
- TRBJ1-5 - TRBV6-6 TGTGCCAGCAGTTACCCCAGGACTGAAAGCAATCAGCCCCAGCATTTT CASSYPRTESNQPQHF
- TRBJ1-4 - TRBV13 TGTGCCAGCAGCTTAGGTCAGTCAACTAATGAAAAACTGTTTTTT CASSLGQSTNEKLFF
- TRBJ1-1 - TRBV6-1 TGTGCCAGCAGTGACCCGGGGGGCATGAACACTGAAGCTTTCTTT CASSDPGGMNTEAFF
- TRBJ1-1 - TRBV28 TGTGCCAGCAGTCCTCACGCGATGAACACTGAAGCTTTCTTT CASSPHAMNTEAFF
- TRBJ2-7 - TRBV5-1 TGCGCCAGCAGCTTGGACGTCGGGACTTACTACGAGCAGTACTTC CASSLDVGTYYEQYF
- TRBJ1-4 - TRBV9 TGTGCCAGCAGCGTGTACAGTGCAACTAATGAAAAACTGTTTTTT CASSVYSATNEKLFF
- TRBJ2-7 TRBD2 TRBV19 TGTGCCAGTAGTAGGTTAGCGGGAGTTCGAGCCGAGCAGTACTTC CASSRLAGVRAEQYF
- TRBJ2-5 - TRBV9 TGTGCCAGCAGCGTAGGGGTGTCCGAGACCCAGTACTTC CASSVGVSETQYF
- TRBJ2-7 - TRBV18 TGTGCCAGCTCACCACTGGGAAAGTCCTACGAGCAGTACTTC CASSPLGKSYEQYF
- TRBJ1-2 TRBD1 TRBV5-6 TGTGCCAGCAGCTGGGACAGGGTAGAGCGCTATGGCTACACCTTC CASSWDRVERYGYTF
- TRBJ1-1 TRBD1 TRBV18 TGTGCCAGCTCACCACCCAGGGGACAGGGAGGATTAGGGACTGAAGCTTTCTTT CASSPPRGQGGLGTEAFF
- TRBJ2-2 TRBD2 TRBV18 TGTGCCAGCTCACCACTACTAGCGGGAAACACCGGGGAGCTGTTTTTT CASSPLLAGNTGELFF
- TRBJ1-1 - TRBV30 TGTGCCTGGAGTGGTGGTATGAAAAATGAAGCTTTCTTT CAWSGGMKNEAFF
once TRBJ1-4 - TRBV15 TGTGCCACCAGCAGAGTGGGCCGGAATGAAAAACTGTTTTTT CATSRVGRNEKLFF
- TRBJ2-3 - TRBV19 TGTGCCAGTAGTATAGTAGCCAGAACAGATACGCAGTATTTT CASSIVARTDTQYF
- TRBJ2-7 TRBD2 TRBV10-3 TGTGCCATCGGAGGCGGGGGGGACTCCTACGAGCAGTACTTC CAIGGGGDSYEQYF
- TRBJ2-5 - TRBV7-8 TGTGCCAGCAGCAGCTCGGTTATCCAAGAGACCCAGTACTTC CASSSSVIQETQYF
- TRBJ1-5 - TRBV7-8 TGTGCCAGCAGCTTAGTTTTGGCGCAGCCCCAGCATTTT CASSLVLAQPQHF
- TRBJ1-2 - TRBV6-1 TGTGCCAGCAGTGAAGAAGCTATAGGGACGGCCTATGGCTACACCTTC CASSEEAIGTAYGYTF
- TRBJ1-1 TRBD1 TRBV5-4 TGTGCCAGCAGCGATGAAGGGACAGGGGCCCATTTGAACACTGAAGCTTTCTTT CASSDEGTGAHLNTEAFF
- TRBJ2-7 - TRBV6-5 TGTGCCAGCAGTCGAACGACTAGCTCCTACGAGCAGTACTTC CASSRTTSSYEQYF
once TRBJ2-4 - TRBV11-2 TGTGCCAGCAGCTTAAATGCGGGACTAGCCAAAAACATTCAGTACTTC CASSLNAGLAKNIQYF
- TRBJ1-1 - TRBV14 TGTGCCAGCAGCCAAATCCGGCCAAGTTCCAACACTGAAGCTTTCTTT CASSQIRPSSNTEAFF
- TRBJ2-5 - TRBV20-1 TGCAGTGCTATGATCCAAGAGACCCAGTACTTC CSAMIQETQYF
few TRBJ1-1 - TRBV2 TGTGCCAGCAGTGAATTGACTGAAGCTTTCTTT CASSELTEAFF
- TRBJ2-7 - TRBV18 TGTGCCAGCTCACCCCTTATGCTCGACGAGCAGTACTTC CASSPLMLDEQYF
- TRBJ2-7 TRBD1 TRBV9 TGTGCCAGCAGCGTTGACGGACAGGTCTACGAGCAGTACTTC CASSVDGQVYEQYF
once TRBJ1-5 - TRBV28 TGTGCCACCGGCGGGCAGGGGATAGGCAATCAGCCCCAGCATTTT CATGGQGIGNQPQHF